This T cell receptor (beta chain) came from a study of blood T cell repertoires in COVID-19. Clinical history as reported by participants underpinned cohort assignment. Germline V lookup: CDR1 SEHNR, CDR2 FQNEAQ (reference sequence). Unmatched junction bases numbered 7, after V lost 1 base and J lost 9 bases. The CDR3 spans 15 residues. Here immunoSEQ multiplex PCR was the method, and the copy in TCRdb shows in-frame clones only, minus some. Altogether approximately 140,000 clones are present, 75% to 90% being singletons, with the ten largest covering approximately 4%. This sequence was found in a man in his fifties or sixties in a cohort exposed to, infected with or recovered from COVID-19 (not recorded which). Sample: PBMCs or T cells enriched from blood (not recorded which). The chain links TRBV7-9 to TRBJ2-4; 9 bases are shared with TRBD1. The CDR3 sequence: CASSLGGTGWRIQYF. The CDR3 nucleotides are TGTGCCAGCAGCTTAGGGGGGACAGGGTGGCGCATTCAGTACTTC.